The 24 T cell receptor beta chains listed next were all sequenced from one sample in a study of blood T cell repertoires in COVID-19. Sequenced by immunoSEQ multiplex PCR; TCRdb stores in-frame clones only, minus some. The table lists about 140,000 clones, 81% of them singletons. The sequencing input was peripheral blood. These receptors were collected from a human donor in a cohort sampled during active COVID-19.

The V gene is TRBV6-2 or TRBV6-3, the J gene TRBJ2-3, with D perhaps TRBD1 (5 bases). V was shortened by 2 bases and J by 2 bases, with 17 bases between the two germline ends. The CDR3 covers 17 residues. Germline V gene lookup returns CDR1 MNHEY and CDR2 SVGEGT. The CDR3 loop reads CASSYGQGFFSTDTQYF. Here the CDR3 DNA reads TGTGCCAGCAGTTACGGTCAGGGTTTTTTTTCCACAGATACGCAGTATTTT.

In this sample, this clone turned up once. DNA of the CDR3: TGTGCCAGTAGTATACAGACTAGCGGACCAGGCGCGTCCTACGAGCAGTACTTC. This gives the protein CASSIQTSGPGASYEQYF. The chain uses TRBV19 and TRBJ2-7; the match to TRBD2 covers 9 bases. This CDR3 has 18 residues. V was pared by 2 bases and J by 1 base, with 12 bases of the junction left unmatched. The germline gives CDR1 LNHDA, CDR2 SQIVND (reference sequence).

This chain connects TRBV6-5 to TRBJ2-7; 11 bases agree with TRBD2. This CDR3 spans 14 amino acids. Trimming removed 9 bases from V and 0 bases from J; junction bases left unmatched: 4. Germline V gives CDR1 MNHEY, CDR2 SVGAGI. The CDR3 sequence: CASQGLAASYEQYF. The CDR3 bases are TGTGCCAGTCAGGGACTAGCGGCCTCCTACGAGCAGTACTTC.

V usage is TRBV15 and J usage is TRBJ2-5, with 11 bases identical to TRBD1. Germline trimming cut 3 bases from V and 5 bases from J; bases unmatched to any gene: 2. Germline-derived CDR1 and CDR2 are LNHNV and YYDKDF (reference sequence). The CDR3 consists of 14 residues. CDR3 in DNA: TGTGCCACCAGCAGCCGGGACAGGGGGGAGACCCAGTACTTC. Its translation is CATSSRDRGETQYF.

The rearrangement uses TRBV10-3 and TRBJ2-7; 12 nucleotides align to TRBD1. The CDR3 has 15 residues. CDR1 and CDR2 from the germline V gene are ENHRY and SYGVKD. V was pared by 6 bases and J by 5 bases, with 8 bases of the junction left unmatched. The CDR3 is CAISAPGTGGNEQYF. CDR3 DNA sequence: TGTGCCATCAGCGCACCCGGGACAGGGGGCAACGAGCAGTACTTC.

This chain uses TRBV28 with TRBJ1-1, with 7 nucleotides matching TRBD1. The CDR3 loop spans 13 amino acids. V shed 5 bases, J shed 3 bases, and the junction held 3 bases outside the gene matches. Germline V lookup: CDR1 MDHEN, CDR2 SYDVKM. CDR3 in amino acids: CASSPTGDTEAFF. As DNA, the CDR3 is TGTGCCAGCAGTCCCACAGGGGACACTGAAGCTTTCTTT.

As concerns this clone: At the DNA level, this CDR3 is encoded by other sequences in the same sample as well. The chain recombines TRBV9 with TRBJ2-1; D unclear. The CDR3 extends over 14 amino acids. The V gene lost 0 bases and the J gene lost 1 base, with 5 bases spanning the gap. Per the germline V gene, CDR1 is SGDLS and CDR2 is YYNGEE. The CDR3 coding sequence is TGTGCCAGCAGCGTAGCCAGTTCCTACAATGAGCAGTTCTTC. Protein product: CASSVASSYNEQFF. The full variable domain, in which reference TRBV9 and TRBJ2-1 provide the parts outside the CDR3, is DSGVTQTPKHLITATGQRVTLRCSPRSGDLSVYWYQQSLDQGLQFLIQYYNGEERAKGNILERFSAQQFPDLHSELNLSSLELGDSALYFCASSVASSYNEQFFGPGTRLTVL.

This sequence joins TRBV18 and TRBJ2-7; 10 nucleotides agree with TRBD2. This CDR3 region has 16 residues. Trimming at V came to 3 bases and at J to 5 bases, leaving 10 bases not matched to a gene. The germline gives CDR1 KGHSH, CDR2 LQKENI. The chain's CDR3 is CASSPPGSGRANEQYF. The CDR3, as DNA: TGTGCCAGCTCACCGCCTGGGAGCGGGAGGGCTAACGAGCAGTACTTC.

This sequence joins TRBV18 and TRBJ2-5, with TRBD2 matching over 11 bases. Per the germline V gene, CDR1 is KGHSH and CDR2 is LQKENI. Unmatched junction bases numbered 9, after V lost 4 bases and J lost 2 bases. The CDR3 totals 17 residues. Here the CDR3 reads CASSRGLAGFAQETQYF. CDR3 bases: TGTGCCAGCTCACGAGGACTAGCGGGCTTTGCTCAAGAGACCCAGTACTTC.

The chain carries TRBV5-5 and TRBJ1-2; 8 nucleotides align to TRBD1. J was trimmed by 4 bases and V by 4 bases; bases with no gene match: 6. Germline V gene lookup returns CDR1 SGHKS and CDR2 YYEKEE (reference sequence). The CDR3 spans 14 residues. This CDR3 reads CASSGGQGVYGYTF. The CDR3 DNA is TGTGCCAGCAGCGGTGGACAGGGAGTCTATGGCTACACCTTC.

In this sample, this clone turned up many times. The chain is built from TRBV16 and TRBJ1-6; no clear D. V gave up 3 bases and J gave up 7 bases, with 7 bases separating them. Germline CDR1 KGHSY, CDR2 FQNENV. The CDR3 extends over 13 amino acids. CDR3 protein: CASSQRVNSPLHF. The CDR3 DNA reads as TGTGCCAGCAGCCAGAGGGTAAATTCACCCCTCCACTTT.

CDR3 sequence reads: CASTRDYRTDTQYF. The CDR3 DNA reads TGCGCCAGCACCCGGGACTACCGCACAGATACGCAGTATTTT. The rearrangement links TRBV5-1 to TRBJ2-3; TRBD2 aligns across 7 bases. The CDR3 spans 14 residues. Per germline, CDR1 SGHRS and CDR2 YFSETQ. With 6 bases clipped from V and 1 base from J, the junction kept 5 bases outside the gene matches.

The chain joins TRBV28 to TRBJ2-1; 7 bases are a match to TRBD1. The junction had 12 bases not matched to a gene; V was cut back by 6 bases and J by 10 bases. The CDR3 runs to 14 residues. CDR1 and CDR2 from the germline V gene are MDHEN and SYDVKM. CDR3 in amino acids: CASSPPGTEREQFF. CDR3 bases: TGTGCCAGCAGCCCCCCCGGGACAGAGAGGGAGCAGTTCTTC.

This clone came up once. The chain is built from TRBV5-1 and TRBJ2-1, with 8 bases aligning to TRBD2. Losses at the gene ends were 4 bases for V and 6 bases for J; bases not matched to a gene: 3. This CDR3 is built from 13 residues. The germline gives CDR1 SGHRS, CDR2 YFSETQ. CDR3 coding DNA: TGCGCCAGCAGCCTCGGGACTAGCAATGAGCAGTTCTTC. It translates to CASSLGTSNEQFF.

The chain links TRBV5-1 to TRBJ2-6; 12 bases are a match to TRBD1. The CDR3 contains 16 residues. With 7 bases clipped from V and 2 bases from J, the junction kept 4 bases outside the gene matches. Germline V gene lookup returns CDR1 SGHRS and CDR2 YFSETQ. In nucleotides, the CDR3 is TGCGCCAGCGGGACAGGGGGCCTTCCTGGGGCCAACGTCCTGACTTTC. Translation gives CASGTGGLPGANVLTF.

This clone was seen more than once but under ten times. The gene calls are TRBV5-4 and TRBJ2-7; the match to TRBD2 covers 7 bases. The CDR3 length is 12 residues. Germline loops: CDR1 SGHNT, CDR2 YYREEE (reference sequence). The V gene end was trimmed by 7 bases and the J gene end by 4 bases; junction bases not matched to a gene: 5. The CDR3 loop is CASGRGGYEQYF. For the CDR3, the DNA is TGTGCCAGCGGGAGGGGTGGTTACGAGCAGTACTTC.

The V gene is TRBV24-1, the J gene TRBJ2-3, with 9 bases fitting TRBD2. Trimming took 5 bases from V and 3 from J; bases not matched to a gene: 14. This CDR3 comprises 18 residues. The V gene's germline CDR1 is KGHDR and CDR2 SFDVKD. The CDR3 bases are TGTGCCACCAGTGCCCAGGGTGCGGGAGGGCCACGGACAGATACGCAGTATTTT. This gives the protein CATSAQGAGGPRTDTQYF.

The CDR3 coding sequence is TGCAGCGTAGACCCGGGACTCCACACAGATACGCAGTATTTT. Protein product: CSVDPGLHTDTQYF. The rearrangement links TRBV29-1 to TRBJ2-3, with D perhaps TRBD2 (6 bases). Trimming removed 6 bases from V and 2 bases from J, with 15 bases in between. CDR3 length: 14 residues. Germline V gives CDR1 SQVTM, CDR2 ANQGSEA.

V usage is TRBV7-8 and J usage is TRBJ1-5; D is ambiguous. V lost 1 base and J lost 6, with 16 bases in between. Germline CDR1 and CDR2: SGHVS and FQNEAQ. This CDR3 contains 16 residues. CDR3 bases: TGTGCCAGCAGCTTAGTGGCCACTCCGAGGCGTCAGCCCCAGCATTTT. It encodes CASSLVATPRRQPQHF. Complete variable domain (other parts from reference TRBV7-8 and TRBJ1-5): GAGVSQSPRYKVAKRGQDVALRCDPISGHVSLFWYQQALGQGPEFLTYFQNEAQLDKSGLPSDRFFAERPEGSVSTLKIQRTQQEDSAVYLCASSLVATPRRQPQHFGDGTRLSIL.

This chain uses TRBV5-1 with TRBJ2-7, with 9 bases identical to TRBD2. This CDR3 is 15 amino acids long. The germline gives CDR1 SGHRS, CDR2 YFSETQ. The junction had 9 bases not matched to a gene; V was cut back by 4 bases and J by 4 bases. The CDR3 reads CASSPGLAAIYEQYF. Written as DNA, the CDR3 is TGCGCCAGCAGCCCGGGACTAGCAGCAATTTACGAGCAGTACTTC.

CDR3: CASNPGQGYEQYF. CDR3 bases: TGCGCCAGCAACCCGGGACAGGGCTACGAGCAGTACTTC. The chain combines TRBV5-1 with TRBJ2-7; 9 positions agree with TRBD1. This CDR3 region has 13 residues. Germline CDR1 reads SGHRS; CDR2 reads YFSETQ. V shed 6 bases and J 3 bases; nucleotides not matched to a gene: 4.

The chain combines TRBV7-2 with TRBJ2-6; D perhaps matches TRBD2 (6 bases). V shed 5 bases and J shed 3 bases, with 8 bases lying between them. Germline V lookup: CDR1 SGHTA, CDR2 FQGNSA. The CDR3 sequence is 14 residues long. The DNA of the CDR3 is TGTGCCAGCAGCCGGGACTTTGGGGCCAACGTCCTGACTTTC. Translated, it gives CASSRDFGANVLTF.

The genes are TRBV7-2 and TRBJ2-1; D remains unclear. The CDR3 loop spans 13 amino acids. V was trimmed by 6 bases and J by 6 bases, leaving 12 bases between them. CDR1 and CDR2 from the germline V gene are SGHTA and FQGNSA. CDR3 sequence reads: CASRFEVGNEQFF. DNA for the CDR3: TGTGCCAGCAGATTTGAGGTTGGCAATGAGCAGTTCTTC.

The CDR3 loop reads CASSLLQANTEAFF. In DNA form, the CDR3 reads TGTGCCAGCAGTTTACTGCAGGCGAACACTGAAGCTTTCTTT. The genes are TRBV28 and TRBJ1-1; D unclear. The CDR3 covers 14 residues. In germline, CDR1 is MDHEN, CDR2 SYDVKM. The V end lost 2 bases, the J end lost 1 base, and 8 bases lay between the germline ends. Drawing the rest from reference TRBV28 and TRBJ1-1, the complete variable domain is DVKVTQSSRYLVKRTGEKVFLECVQDMDHENMFWYRQDPGLGLRLIYFSYDVKMKEKGDIPEGYSVSREKKERFSLILESASTNQTSMYLCASSLLQANTEAFFGQGTRLTVV.